Listed here is a single T cell receptor (beta chain). The V gene's germline CDR1 is LGHNA and CDR2 YSLEER. Losses at the gene ends were 1 base for V and 2 bases for J; bases not matched to a gene: 11. This CDR3 is 18 amino acids long. The data were taken from a study of T cell changes during pregnancy in multiple sclerosis. Libraries were prepared by immunoSEQ multiplex PCR; TCRdb keeps only in-frame clonotypes and omits some of them. The data hold approximately 74,000 clones, with more than 85% observed a single time. The TCR sequence derives from a female donor with multiple sclerosis, enrolled in a pregnancy study. The source material was peripheral blood, sampled before pregnancy. J is TRBJ1-1 and V is TRBV4-3; 9 nucleotides line up with TRBD1. CDR3 protein: CASSQGYSMGQGNTEAFF. Written as DNA, the CDR3 is TGCGCCAGCAGCCAAGGGTATAGTATGGGACAGGGAAACACTGAAGCTTTCTTT.